This TCR beta chain was retrieved from a study of shared clonotypes between healthy human individuals. Study summary: Donors had three CD4 naive, three CD4 memory, two CD8 naive and one CD8 memory plate apiece.

Profiled with immunoSEQ multiplex PCR; TCRdb holds only in-frame clones, not every one. Of under 850,000 clones listed, 80% to 95% are singletons. CD45RO-negative CD8 cells positively selected for CCR7 made up the naive population, which excluded terminally differentiated effector memory CD45RA+ cells. All donors qualified as healthy HIV-negative adults and had experienced no recent acute infections or vaccinations. The CDR3 loop spans 16 amino acids. With 5 bases removed from V and 3 bases from J, the gap between germline ends came to 17 bases. Germline V gene sequence: CDR1 MDHEN, CDR2 SYDVKM. The material sequenced was naive CD8+ T cells sorted from blood. This TCR came from a young man in good health. This sequence joins TRBV28 and TRBJ2-1; a possible D gene is TRBD1 (5 bases). CDR3 nucleotides: TGTGCCAGCAGTCCCGACAGACCCCAAGGCTACAATGAGCAGTTCTTC. Its translation is CASSPDRPQGYNEQFF.